The clone carrying this T cell receptor beta chain was counted at least ten times. This may come from a read error, since a much larger clone is one base off. CDR1 and CDR2 from the germline V gene are SEHNR and FQNEAQ (reference sequence). The CDR3 has 15 amino acids. The V and J ends lost 1 base and 1 base respectively, with 10 bases between them. The data were taken from a study of blood T cells in healthy people across ages. Together with a sample-barcoded 5' primer, a J-beta primer mix was included in a second PCR lasting roughly 6 to 12 cycles. From the 5' RACE reads, TCRdb called clonotypes with MiXCR, one entry per CDR3 protein. The data contain 630,000 or so distinct CDR3 sequences, 25% to 30% of them singletons.

The chain uses TRBV7-9 and TRBJ2-5, with no clear D. The TCR originated in a woman aged 80 or older in good health. Specimen: blood. CDR3 in amino acids: CASSLGFDSQETQYF. CDR3 nucleotide sequence: TGTGCCAGCAGCTTAGGGTTCGATTCCCAAGAGACCCAGTACTTC.